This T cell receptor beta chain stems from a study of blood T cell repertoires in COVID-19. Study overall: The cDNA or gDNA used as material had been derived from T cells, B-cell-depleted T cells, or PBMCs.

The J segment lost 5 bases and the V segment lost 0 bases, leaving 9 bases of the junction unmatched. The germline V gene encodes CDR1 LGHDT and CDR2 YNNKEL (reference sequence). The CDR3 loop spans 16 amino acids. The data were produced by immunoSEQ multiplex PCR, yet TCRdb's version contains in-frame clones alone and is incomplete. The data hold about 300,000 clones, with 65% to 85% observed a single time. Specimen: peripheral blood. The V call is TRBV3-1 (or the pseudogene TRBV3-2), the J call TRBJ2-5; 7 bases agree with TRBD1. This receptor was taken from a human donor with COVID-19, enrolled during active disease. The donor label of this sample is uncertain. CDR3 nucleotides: TGTGCCAGCAGCCAAGATCCAAACAGGGGTAGGGAGACCCAGTACTTC. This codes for CASSQDPNRGRETQYF.